This T cell receptor (beta chain) was identified during a study of T cell responses to AZD1222 COVID-19 vaccine. Study-wide findings and caveats: Repertoires were sampled only after the peak T cell response.

TCRdb's table, derived via immunoSEQ multiplex PCR, lists solely in-frame clones and lacks some. The sample yields 100,000 to 150,000 clones, about 85% seen once. On this clone: Its antigen remains unidentified.

This CDR3 spans 16 amino acids. Germline CDR1 is SGHRS and CDR2 is YFSETQ. V lost 5 bases and J 3 bases, leaving 17 bases between the germline ends. The chain has TRBV5-1 and TRBJ2-2, with D perhaps given as TRBD1 or TRBD2 (5 bases each). The sequencing used peripheral blood, collected on day 0 of AZD1222 vaccination. The origin of this receptor is an adult in good health. CDR3 residues: CASRRVPGRDTGELFF. DNA of the CDR3: TGCGCCAGCAGGCGTGTGCCGGGACGCGACACCGGGGAGCTGTTTTTT.